These 13 T cell receptor beta chains were all obtained from the same sample, sequenced in a study of shared clonotypes between healthy human individuals. Measured with immunoSEQ multiplex PCR; TCRdb has only the in-frame clones, and not every one. The sample yields approximately 2,300,000 clones, around 90% seen once. The sample consisted of naive CD4+ T cells from PBMCs. Subset specified: CD45RA+ positively selected. These receptors came from a man younger than 30 in good health. Some clones in this sample may be carry-over from other donors' samples.

The chain couples TRBV5-4 to TRBJ2-7, with 10 bases fitting TRBD2. The germline V gene encodes CDR1 SGHNT and CDR2 YYREEE (reference sequence). The CDR3 sequence is 16 residues long. J lost 4 bases, V lost 4 bases, and 11 bases had no gene match. The CDR3 region has the DNA TGTGCCAGCAGCAAAGCGGGAGGGGGTCTCGGTTACGAGCAGTACTTC. Protein sequence: CASSKAGGGLGYEQYF.

The chain has TRBV5-1 and TRBJ2-5; 8 nucleotides agree with TRBD1. CDR3 length: 14 amino acids. Unmatched junction bases numbered 7, after V lost 8 bases and J lost 1 base. The V gene's germline CDR1 is SGHRS and CDR2 YFSETQ. DNA of the CDR3: TGCGCCAGTTCGACAGGGGACCCCCAAGAGACCCAGTACTTC. Translating it yields CASSTGDPQETQYF.

This clone was observed once. V usage is TRBV7-9 and J usage is TRBJ2-7, with D unclear. The V and J ends lost 0 bases and 3 bases respectively, with 6 bases between them. Germline CDR1 and CDR2: SEHNR and FQNEAQ (reference sequence). The CDR3 is 13 residues long. In nucleotides, the CDR3 is TGTGCCAGCAGCTTAGCAAGCAGCTACGAGCAGTACTTC. Protein: CASSLASSYEQYF.

The rearrangement uses TRBV27 and TRBJ1-4; the match to TRBD1 covers 10 bases. CDR1 and CDR2 from the germline V gene are MNHEY and SMNVEV (reference sequence). J was trimmed by 0 bases and V by 0 bases; bases with no gene match: 4. This CDR3 comprises 18 residues. As DNA, the CDR3 is TGTGCCAGCAGTTTATCGGGGGACAGGGGCGCAACTAATGAAAAACTGTTTTTT. Amino acids: CASSLSGDRGATNEKLFF.

The chain is built from TRBV9 and TRBJ2-7; unclear D gene. Trimming removed 0 bases at V and 5 bases at J, with 9 bases between. The CDR3 runs 13 residues. Per germline, CDR1 SGDLS and CDR2 YYNGEE. CDR3 in DNA: TGTGCCAGCAGCGTAGATTCTGGGGACGAGCAGTACTTC. The encoded protein is CASSVDSGDEQYF.

The gene calls are TRBV7-3 and TRBJ2-7; 9 bases agree with TRBD2. Trimming at V came to 5 bases and at J to 5 bases, leaving 7 bases not matched to a gene. CDR1 is SGHTA and CDR2 is FQGTGA in the germline V gene. This CDR3 is 14 amino acids long. The CDR3 DNA follows: TGTGCCAGCAGCCCCGGGACTAGCTTGCACGAGCAGTACTTC. Translated: CASSPGTSLHEQYF.

This rearrangement joins TRBV5-4 to TRBJ2-3; 10 nucleotides line up with TRBD2. This CDR3 is 15 amino acids long. V was pared by 2 bases and J by 6 bases, with 6 bases of the junction left unmatched. Germline CDR1 and CDR2: SGHNT and YYREEE (reference sequence). The CDR3 coding sequence is TGTGCCAGCAGCTTCTCCAGCGGGAGGGCGGATACGCAGTATTTT. As protein: CASSFSSGRADTQYF.

The rearrangement joins TRBV9 to TRBJ2-6; 7 positions agree with TRBD1. Looked up from germline, CDR1 is SGDLS and CDR2 is YYNGEE. The CDR3 totals 15 residues. V shed 5 bases, J shed 2 bases, and the junction held 4 bases outside the gene matches. For the CDR3, the DNA is TGTGCCAGCAGACGAGACAGGGCTGGGGCCAACGTCCTGACTTTC. It encodes CASRRDRAGANVLTF. The complete variable domain, with remaining parts taken from reference TRBV9 and TRBJ2-6, reads DSGVTQTPKHLITATGQRVTLRCSPRSGDLSVYWYQQSLDQGLQFLIQYYNGEERAKGNILERFSAQQFPDLHSELNLSSLELGDSALYFCASRRDRAGANVLTFGAGSRLTVL.

This clone was observed a few times. This rearrangement joins TRBV6-1 to TRBJ1-1; D gene uncertain. The CDR3 has 12 residues. Germline loops: CDR1 MNHNS, CDR2 SASEGT. V dropped 2 bases and J dropped 5 bases, with 6 bases sitting between them. This chain's CDR3 is CASSEWGTEAFF. The CDR3 region has the DNA TGTGCCAGCAGTGAATGGGGAACTGAAGCTTTCTTT.

The V call is TRBV4-1, the J call TRBJ1-6; D is uncertain. The CDR3 runs to 17 residues. V was clipped by 1 base and J by 0 bases, with 10 bases between them. The germline CDR1 and CDR2 sequences are MGHRA and YSYEKL. This CDR3 is CASSQGMASSYNSPLHF. The DNA of the CDR3 is TGCGCCAGCAGCCAAGGGATGGCTAGCTCCTATAATTCACCCCTCCACTTT.

The V and J genes are TRBV5-6 and TRBJ2-3; the match to TRBD2 covers 10 bases. Looked up from germline, CDR1 is SGHDT and CDR2 is YYEEEE. CDR3 size: 15 residues. The ends lost 4 bases at V and 4 bases at J; junction bases unmatched: 6. In DNA form, the CDR3 reads TGTGCCAGCAGCGTATTAGCGGGAGGTGCAGATACGCAGTATTTT. It codes for CASSVLAGGADTQYF.

The chain has TRBV12-5 and TRBJ2-1; D perhaps matches TRBD2 (7 bases). V lost 5 bases and J lost 6, with 17 bases in between. The CDR3 sequence is 15 residues long. The germline V gene encodes CDR1 LGHNT and CDR2 FRNRAP. The CDR3 region has the DNA TGTGCTAGTGGTCCTTTCGCGGGGGCAGGCAATGAGCAGTTCTTC. Its protein product is CASGPFAGAGNEQFF.

The chain employs TRBV15 and TRBJ2-7; 7 positions agree with TRBD1. The CDR3 is 16 residues long. J lost 3 bases, V lost 6 bases, and 14 bases had no gene match. Germline V CDR1 and CDR2: LNHNV, YYDKDF (reference sequence). The CDR3 loop reads CATSPPGTAAIYEQYF. Written as DNA, the CDR3 is TGTGCCACCAGTCCCCCCGGGACAGCGGCAATCTACGAGCAGTACTTC.